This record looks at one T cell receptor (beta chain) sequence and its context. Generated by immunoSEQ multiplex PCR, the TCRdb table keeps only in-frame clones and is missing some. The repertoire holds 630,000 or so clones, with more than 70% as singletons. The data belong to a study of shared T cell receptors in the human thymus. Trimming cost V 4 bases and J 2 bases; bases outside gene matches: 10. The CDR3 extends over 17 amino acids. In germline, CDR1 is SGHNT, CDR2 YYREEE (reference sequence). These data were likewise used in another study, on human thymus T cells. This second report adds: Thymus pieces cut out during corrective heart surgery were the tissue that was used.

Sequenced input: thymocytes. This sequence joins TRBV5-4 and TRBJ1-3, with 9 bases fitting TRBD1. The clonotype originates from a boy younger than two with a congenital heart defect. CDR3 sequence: CASSPETGTGPGNTIYF. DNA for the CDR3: TGTGCCAGCAGCCCCGAAACCGGGACAGGGCCTGGAAACACCATATATTTT.